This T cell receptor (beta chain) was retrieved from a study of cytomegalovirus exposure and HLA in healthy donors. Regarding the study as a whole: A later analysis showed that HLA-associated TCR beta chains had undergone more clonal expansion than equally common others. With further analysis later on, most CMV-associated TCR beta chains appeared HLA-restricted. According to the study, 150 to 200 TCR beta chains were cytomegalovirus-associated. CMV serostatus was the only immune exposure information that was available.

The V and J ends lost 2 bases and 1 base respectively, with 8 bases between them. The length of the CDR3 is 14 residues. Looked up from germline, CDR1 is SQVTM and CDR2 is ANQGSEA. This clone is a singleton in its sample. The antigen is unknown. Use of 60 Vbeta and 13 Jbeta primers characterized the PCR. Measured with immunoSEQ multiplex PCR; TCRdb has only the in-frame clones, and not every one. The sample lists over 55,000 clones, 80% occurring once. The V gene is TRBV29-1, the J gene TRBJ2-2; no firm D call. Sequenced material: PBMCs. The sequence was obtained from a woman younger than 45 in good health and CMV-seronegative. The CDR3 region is CSVESYRNTGELFF. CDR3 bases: TGCAGCGTTGAAAGCTACCGGAACACCGGGGAGCTGTTTTTT.